This is a list of T cell receptor beta chains from one sample in a study of persistence of HIV-infected CD4 T cells. Their target antigens are unknown. Assay used: immunoSEQ multiplex PCR; TCRdb lists only in-frame clones, some missing. The sample shows some 28,000 clones, roughly four fifths of them seen only once. Source: CD4+ T cells sorted from PBMCs after roughly 17-hour stimulation, taken from a patient who received antiretroviral therapy. The receptors shown here come from an adult man with HIV who was CMV-seropositive. Both conserved end residues are part of each CDR3. A D gene is named only where the DNA matches it firmly. The size of a clone is reported for some rows only, either as once, few or many, or as a class for expanded clones.

D	V	size	J	length	CDR3	DNA
NA	TRBV5-8	NA	TRBJ2-3	17	CASSLDVQAMIADTQYF	TGTGCCAGCAGCTTGGATGTTCAGGCGATGATCGCAGATACGCAGTATTTT
TRBD1	TRBV3-1/TRBV3-2	NA	TRBJ2-4	16	CASSPPGQALGNIQYF	TGTGCCAGCAGCCCCCCGGGACAGGCACTCGGAAACATTCAGTACTTC
TRBD1	TRBV7-8	NA	TRBJ1-2	16	CASSPWSGQGIIGYTF	TGTGCCAGCAGCCCTTGGTCGGGACAGGGGATTATTGGCTACACCTTC
TRBD1	TRBV7-9	few	TRBJ1-6	18	CASGRVDRGVHWNSPLHF	TGTGCCAGCGGGAGAGTGGACAGGGGCGTACATTGGAATTCACCCCTCCACTTT
NA	TRBV7-9	NA	TRBJ1-1	13	CASSLTGTTEAFF	TGTGCCAGCAGCTTAACAGGAACAACTGAAGCTTTCTTT
NA	TRBV18	NA	TRBJ2-3	15	CASSRQRLSTDTQYF	TGTGCCAGCTCCCGGCAGCGGCTCAGCACAGATACGCAGTATTTT
NA	TRBV5-5	NA	TRBJ1-5	15	CASSPTGDLNQPQHF	TGTGCCAGCAGCCCGACAGGCGACCTCAATCAGCCCCAGCATTTT
NA	TRBV7-2	NA	TRBJ2-2	14	CASSFGGYTGELFF	TGTGCCAGCAGCTTTGGGGGTTACACCGGGGAGCTGTTTTTT
NA	TRBV5-1	NA	TRBJ1-1	16	CASSGRGDRMNTEAFF	TGCGCCAGCAGCGGAAGAGGAGACAGGATGAACACTGAAGCTTTCTTT
TRBD1	TRBV28	once	TRBJ2-2	17	CASSFPHRDSSPGELFF	TGTGCCAGCAGTTTCCCCCACAGGGACAGCAGTCCCGGGGAGCTGTTTTTT
TRBD1	TRBV28	NA	TRBJ1-2	14	CASSLSTGVEGYTF	TGTGCCAGCAGTTTATCAACAGGGGTTGAGGGCTACACCTTC